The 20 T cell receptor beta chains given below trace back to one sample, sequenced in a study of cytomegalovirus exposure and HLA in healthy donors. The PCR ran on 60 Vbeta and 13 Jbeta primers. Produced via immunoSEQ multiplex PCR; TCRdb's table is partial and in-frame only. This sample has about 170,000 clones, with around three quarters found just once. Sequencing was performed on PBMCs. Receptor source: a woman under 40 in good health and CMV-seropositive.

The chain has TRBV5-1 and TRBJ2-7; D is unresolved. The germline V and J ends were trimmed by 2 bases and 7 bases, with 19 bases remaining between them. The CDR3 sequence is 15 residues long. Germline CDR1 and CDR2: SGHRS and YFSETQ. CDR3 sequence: CASSLTPLKSTEQYF. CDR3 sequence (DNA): TGCGCCAGCAGCTTAACCCCCCTAAAAAGTACGGAGCAGTACTTC.

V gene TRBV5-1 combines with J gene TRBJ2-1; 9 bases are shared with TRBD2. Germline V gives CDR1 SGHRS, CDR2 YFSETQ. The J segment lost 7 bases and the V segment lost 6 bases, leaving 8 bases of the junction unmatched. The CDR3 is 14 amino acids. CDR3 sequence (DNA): TGCGCCAGCACAACTAGCGGGCAATGGAATGAGCAGTTCTTC. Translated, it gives CASTTSGQWNEQFF. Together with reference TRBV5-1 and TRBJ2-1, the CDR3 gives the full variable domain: KAGVTQTPRYLIKTRGQQVTLSCSPISGHRSVSWYQQTPGQGLQFLFEYFSETQRNKGNFPGRFSGRQFSNSRSEMNVSTLELGDSALYLCASTTSGQWNEQFFGPGTRLTVL.

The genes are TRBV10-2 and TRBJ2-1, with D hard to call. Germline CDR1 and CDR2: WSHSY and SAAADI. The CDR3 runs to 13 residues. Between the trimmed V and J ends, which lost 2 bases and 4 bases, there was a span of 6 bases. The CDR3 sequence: CASSEQAYNEQFF. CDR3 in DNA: TGCGCCAGCAGTGAGCAAGCGTACAATGAGCAGTTCTTC.

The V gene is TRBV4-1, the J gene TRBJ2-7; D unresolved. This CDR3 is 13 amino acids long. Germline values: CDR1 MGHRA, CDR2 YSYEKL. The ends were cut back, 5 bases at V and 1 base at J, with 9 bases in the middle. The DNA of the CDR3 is TGCGCCAGCAGCGAGTACCGATCCTACGAGCAGTACTTC. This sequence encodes CASSEYRSYEQYF.

CDR3 amino acids: CASSLWHGGDSHEQYF. The CDR3 nucleotides read TGTGCCAGCAGTTTATGGCATGGTGGGGACAGCCACGAGCAGTACTTC. The rearrangement links TRBV28 to TRBJ2-7; 7 positions match TRBD1. J was trimmed by 5 bases and V by 0 bases; bases with no gene match: 10. Germline CDR1 and CDR2: MDHEN and SYDVKM. The CDR3 has 16 amino acids.

The CDR3 here is CAWSVGTGGSSEQYF. The CDR3 DNA sequence: TGTGCCTGGAGTGTGGGGACAGGGGGGAGTTCGGAGCAGTACTTC. The rearrangement links TRBV30 to TRBJ2-7; TRBD1 agrees at 11 bases. This CDR3 contains 15 residues. Germline-derived CDR1 and CDR2 are GTSNPN and SVGIG (reference sequence). Trimming removed 0 bases from V and 7 bases from J; junction bases left unmatched: 8.

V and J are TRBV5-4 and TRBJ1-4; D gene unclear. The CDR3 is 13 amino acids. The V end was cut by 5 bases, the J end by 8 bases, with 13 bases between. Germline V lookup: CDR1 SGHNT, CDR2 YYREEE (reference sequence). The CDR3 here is CASRDGVKEKLFF. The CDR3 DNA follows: TGTGCCAGCAGGGACGGGGTTAAGGAAAAACTGTTTTTT. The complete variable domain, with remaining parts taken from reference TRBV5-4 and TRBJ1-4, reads ETGVTQSPTHLIKTRGQQVTLRCSSQSGHNTVSWYQQALGQGPQFIFQYYREEENGRGNFPPRFSGLQFPNYSSELNVNALELDDSALYLCASRDGVKEKLFFGSGTQLSVL.

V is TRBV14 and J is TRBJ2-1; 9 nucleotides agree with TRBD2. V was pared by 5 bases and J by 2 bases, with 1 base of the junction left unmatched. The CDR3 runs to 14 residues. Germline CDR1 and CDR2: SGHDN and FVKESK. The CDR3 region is CASSERGAYNEQFF. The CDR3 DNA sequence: TGTGCCAGCAGCGAGCGGGGGGCCTACAATGAGCAGTTCTTC.

In DNA, the CDR3 is TGTGCCAGCTCACCATCGCCGGGAACGGACACCGGGGAGCTGTTTTTT. Translation: CASSPSPGTDTGELFF. V usage is TRBV18 and J usage is TRBJ2-2, with D possibly matching TRBD2 (5 bases). There are 16 residues in the CDR3. From germline, CDR1 is KGHSH and CDR2 LQKENI. The V end lost 2 bases, the J end lost 3 bases, and 13 bases lay between the germline ends.

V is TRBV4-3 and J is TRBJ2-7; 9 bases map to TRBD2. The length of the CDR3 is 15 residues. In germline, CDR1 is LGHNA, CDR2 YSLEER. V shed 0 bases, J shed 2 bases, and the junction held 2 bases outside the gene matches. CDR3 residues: CASSQDSGGTYEQYF. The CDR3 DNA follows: TGCGCCAGCAGCCAAGATAGCGGGGGCACCTACGAGCAGTACTTC.

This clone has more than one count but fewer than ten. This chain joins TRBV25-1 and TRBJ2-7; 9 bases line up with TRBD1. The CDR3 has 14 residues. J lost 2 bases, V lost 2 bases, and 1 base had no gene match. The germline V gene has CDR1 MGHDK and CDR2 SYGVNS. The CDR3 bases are TGTGCCAGCAGTGAAGGACAGGGGACCTACGAGCAGTACTTC. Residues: CASSEGQGTYEQYF.

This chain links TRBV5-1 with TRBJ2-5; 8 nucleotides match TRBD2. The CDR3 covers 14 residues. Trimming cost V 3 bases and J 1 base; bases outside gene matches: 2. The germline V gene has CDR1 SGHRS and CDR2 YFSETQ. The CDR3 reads CASSSAGGQETQYF. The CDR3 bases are TGCGCCAGCAGCTCGGCGGGGGGCCAAGAGACCCAGTACTTC.

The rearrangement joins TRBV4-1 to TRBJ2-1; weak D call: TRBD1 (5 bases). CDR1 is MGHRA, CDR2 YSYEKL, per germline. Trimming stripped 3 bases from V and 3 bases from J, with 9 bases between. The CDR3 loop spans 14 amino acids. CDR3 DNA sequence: TGCGCCAGCAGCCAGAAGACAGACTACAATGAGCAGTTCTTC. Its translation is CASSQKTDYNEQFF.

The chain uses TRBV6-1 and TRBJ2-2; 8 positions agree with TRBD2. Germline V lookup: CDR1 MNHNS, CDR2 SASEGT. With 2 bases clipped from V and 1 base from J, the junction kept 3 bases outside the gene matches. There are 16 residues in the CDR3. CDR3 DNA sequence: TGTGCCAGCAGTGAAACCGCGGGGGGGAACACCGGGGAGCTGTTTTTT. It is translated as CASSETAGGNTGELFF.

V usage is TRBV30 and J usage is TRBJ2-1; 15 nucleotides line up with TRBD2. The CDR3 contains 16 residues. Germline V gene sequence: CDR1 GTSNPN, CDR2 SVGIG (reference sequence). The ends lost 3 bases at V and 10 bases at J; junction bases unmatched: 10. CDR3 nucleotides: TGTGCCTGGAGCTACGGACTAGCGGGAGGGCCTGAAGAGCAGTTCTTC. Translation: CAWSYGLAGGPEEQFF.

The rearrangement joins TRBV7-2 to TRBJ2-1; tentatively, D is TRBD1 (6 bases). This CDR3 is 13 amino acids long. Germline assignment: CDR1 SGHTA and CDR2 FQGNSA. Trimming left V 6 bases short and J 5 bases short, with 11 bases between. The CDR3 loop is CASRRTANNEQFF. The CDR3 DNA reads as TGTGCCAGCAGAAGGACAGCTAACAATGAGCAGTTCTTC.

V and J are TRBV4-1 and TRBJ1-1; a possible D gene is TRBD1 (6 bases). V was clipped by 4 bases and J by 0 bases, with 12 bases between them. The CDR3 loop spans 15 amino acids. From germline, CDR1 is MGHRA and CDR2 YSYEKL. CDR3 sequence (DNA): TGCGCCAGCAGCCCCCGGGGGGCTTTGAACACTGAAGCTTTCTTT. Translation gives CASSPRGALNTEAFF.

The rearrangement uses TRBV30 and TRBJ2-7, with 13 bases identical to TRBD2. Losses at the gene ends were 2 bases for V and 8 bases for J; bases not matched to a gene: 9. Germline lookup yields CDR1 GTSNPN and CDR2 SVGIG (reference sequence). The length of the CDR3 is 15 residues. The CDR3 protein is CAWSQGLAGNSKQYF. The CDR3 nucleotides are TGTGCCTGGAGTCAGGGACTAGCGGGAAATAGTAAGCAGTACTTC.

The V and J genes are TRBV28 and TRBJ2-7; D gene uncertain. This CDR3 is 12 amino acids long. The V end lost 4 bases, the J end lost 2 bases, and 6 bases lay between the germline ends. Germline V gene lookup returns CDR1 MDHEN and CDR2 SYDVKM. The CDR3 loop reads CASSSGTYEQYF. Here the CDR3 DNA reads TGTGCCAGCAGTTCAGGTACCTACGAGCAGTACTTC.

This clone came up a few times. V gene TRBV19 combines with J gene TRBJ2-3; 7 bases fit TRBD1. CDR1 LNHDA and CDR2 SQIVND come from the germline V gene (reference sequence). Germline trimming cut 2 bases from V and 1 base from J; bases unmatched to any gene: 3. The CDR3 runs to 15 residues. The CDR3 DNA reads TGTGCCAGTAGTATATATGACAGGGGCACAGATACGCAGTATTTT. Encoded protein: CASSIYDRGTDTQYF. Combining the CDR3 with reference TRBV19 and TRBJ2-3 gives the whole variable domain DGGITQSPKYLFRKEGQNVTLSCEQNLNHDAMYWYRQDPGQGLRLIYYSQIVNDFQKGDIAEGYSVSREKKESFPLTVTSAQKNPTAFYLCASSIYDRGTDTQYFGPGTRLTVL.